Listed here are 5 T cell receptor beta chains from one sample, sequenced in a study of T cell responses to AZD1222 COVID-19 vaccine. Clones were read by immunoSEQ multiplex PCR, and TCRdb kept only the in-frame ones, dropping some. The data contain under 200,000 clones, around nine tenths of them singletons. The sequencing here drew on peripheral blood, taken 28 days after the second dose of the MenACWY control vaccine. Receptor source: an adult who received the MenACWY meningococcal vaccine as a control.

CDR3 coding DNA: TGTGCCAGCAGCATACGGACAGAACGTAATTCACCCCTCCACTTT. Amino acids: CASSIRTERNSPLHF. This sequence joins TRBV7-3 and TRBJ1-6; D perhaps matches TRBD1 (6 bases). The CDR3 is made up of 15 amino acids. Trimming left V 5 bases short and J 6 bases short, with 14 bases between. The germline CDR1 and CDR2 sequences are SGHTA and FQGTGA.

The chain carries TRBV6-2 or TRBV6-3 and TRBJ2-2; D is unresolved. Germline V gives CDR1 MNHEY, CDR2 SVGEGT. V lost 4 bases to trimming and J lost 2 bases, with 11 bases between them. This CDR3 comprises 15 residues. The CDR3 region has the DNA TGTGCCAGCAGTTGGGCAGGCAGTAACACCGGGGAGCTGTTTTTT. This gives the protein CASSWAGSNTGELFF.

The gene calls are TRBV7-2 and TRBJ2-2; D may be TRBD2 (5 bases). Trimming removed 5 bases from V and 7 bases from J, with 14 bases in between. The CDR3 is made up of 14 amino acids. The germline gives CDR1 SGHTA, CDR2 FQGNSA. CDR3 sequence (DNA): TGTGCCAGCAGCCGGGATGGCGTAGGCGGGGAGCTGTTTTTT. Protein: CASSRDGVGGELFF.

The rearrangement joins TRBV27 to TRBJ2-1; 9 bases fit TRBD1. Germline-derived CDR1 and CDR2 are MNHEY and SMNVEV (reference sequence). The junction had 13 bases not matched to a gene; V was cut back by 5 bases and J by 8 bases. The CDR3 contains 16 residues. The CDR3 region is CASSMLGTGYNYEQFF. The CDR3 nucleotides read TGTGCCAGCAGTATGCTCGGGACAGGGTATAACTATGAGCAGTTCTTC.

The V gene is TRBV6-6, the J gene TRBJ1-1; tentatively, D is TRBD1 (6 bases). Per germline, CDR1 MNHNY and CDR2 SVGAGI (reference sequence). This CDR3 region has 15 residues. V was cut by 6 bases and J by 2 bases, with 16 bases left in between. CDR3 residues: CASSLWRTDNTEAFF. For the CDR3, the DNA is TGTGCCAGCAGCCTTTGGAGGACAGATAACACTGAAGCTTTCTTT.